The rows below give T cell receptor beta chains drawn from one sample of a study of lymphopenia after photon versus proton radiotherapy. Profiled with immunoSEQ multiplex PCR; TCRdb holds only in-frame clones, not every one. The table includes 25,000 to 30,000 clones, approximately 90% detected once. The material was peripheral blood, obtained from a patient treated with proton-based radiotherapy. The source of these receptors is a woman between 55 and 75 years old with cholangiocarcinoma. Some clones in this sample may be carry-over from other donors' samples. CDR3s include the opening cysteine and the closing phenylalanine or tryptophan. D genes are given only for firm matches. Only part of the rows carry a size: once, few, many, or a class if the clone is expanded.

D	length	V	J	size	DNA	CDR3
TRBD1	14	TRBV2	TRBJ2-7	-	TGTGCCAGCAGTGTGGGACAGGGGACCTACGAGCAGTACTTC	CASSVGQGTYEQYF
TRBD1	14	TRBV9	TRBJ1-2	few	TGTGCCAGCAGCCCGGACAGGGTGTACTATGGCTACACCTTC	CASSPDRVYYGYTF
TRBD1	15	TRBV28	TRBJ2-5	once	TGTGCCAGCAGTTCCGGGACAGTATCCCAGCCGGGGCAGTACTTC	CASSSGTVSQPGQYF
-	11	TRBV20-1	TRBJ2-5	-	TGCAGTGCTGAGAGAGGGGAGACCCAGTACTTC	CSAERGETQYF
-	14	TRBV5-6	TRBJ2-5	-	TGTGCCAGCAGCTACCAGGGGGGGAGAGAGACCCAGTACTTC	CASSYQGGRETQYF
-	15	TRBV2	TRBJ1-1	-	TGTGCCAGCACTGCCGGAGGAGGGGGGAAGGGTGAAGCTTTCTTT	CASTAGGGGKGEAFF
TRBD1	18	TRBV7-9	TRBJ2-1	-	TGTGCCAGCAGACCGACACCAAACAGGGGGCTGACCCCCGATGAGCAGTTCTTC	CASRPTPNRGLTPDEQFF
-	15	TRBV9	TRBJ2-5	-	TGTGCCAGCAGCGCCCAGACCGGGACGTGGTATGAACTGTACTTC	CASSAQTGTWYELYF
TRBD1	14	TRBV29-1	TRBJ2-2	-	TGCAGCGTTGTAGTAGGGGGCGGAACCGGGGAGCTGTTTTTT	CSVVVGGGTGELFF
TRBD1	15	TRBV7-2	TRBJ1-6	-	TGTGCCAGCAGCCGACAGGGGGCGATTAATTCACCCCTCCACTTT	CASSRQGAINSPLHF
-	13	TRBV19	TRBJ1-1	few	TGTGCCAGTGGGCCAGGGACACTCCTTGAAGCTTTCTTT	CASGPGTLLEAFF
TRBD1	15	TRBV5-1	TRBJ2-7	-	TGCGCCAGCAGCTTGGTGGGACAGGGGGACCACGAGCAGTACTTC	CASSLVGQGDHEQYF
TRBD2	15	TRBV5-1	TRBJ2-5	-	TGCGCCAGCAGCAGGACCCTAGCGGGGTACGAGACCCAGTACTTC	CASSRTLAGYETQYF
-	14	TRBV7-8	TRBJ2-4	-	TGTGCCAGCAGCCCGTTGAGGGGCCCTAACATTCAGTACTTC	CASSPLRGPNIQYF
TRBD1	17	TRBV5-1	TRBJ2-6	-	TGCGCCACCCATCCGGGACAGGGACTCTCTGGGGCCAACGTCCTGACTTTC	CATHPGQGLSGANVLTF
-	15	TRBV9	TRBJ1-5	-	TGTGTCAGCAGCGTCGGCCCAAACAGCAATCAGCCCCAGCATTTT	CVSSVGPNSNQPQHF
TRBD2	16	TRBV6-5	TRBJ2-7	-	TGTGCCAGCAGTTACGGGAGGCGGGGGGGGACGTACGAGCAGTACTTC	CASSYGRRGGTYEQYF
TRBD1	15	TRBV6-1	TRBJ2-7	-	TGTGCCAGCAGAATATTCCGGGACAGGCGTGGCGAGCAGTACTTC	CASRIFRDRRGEQYF
-	14	TRBV7-9	TRBJ1-3	-	TGTGCCAGCAGCACAACTAGGTCTGGAAACACCATATATTTT	CASSTTRSGNTIYF
TRBD2	15	TRBV2	TRBJ2-5	-	TGTGCCAGCAGTTTCGGACTAGCGGGGGAAGAGACCCAGTACTTC	CASSFGLAGEETQYF
TRBD1	15	TRBV9	TRBJ1-1	-	TGTGCCAGCAGCACTTCGGACAGGGTGAGCACTGAAGCTTTCTTT	CASSTSDRVSTEAFF
TRBD2	15	TRBV7-3	TRBJ2-1	once	TGTGCCAGCAGCTTAACACTAGCGACCTACAATGAGCAGTTCTTC	CASSLTLATYNEQFF
TRBD1	14	TRBV5-1	TRBJ1-1	-	TGCGCCAGCAGTTCAAGGGGGCGGAACACTGAAGCTTTCTTT	CASSSRGRNTEAFF
-	14	TRBV5-4	TRBJ2-3	-	TGTGCCAGCAGCCCGCCCGGACCACAAGGAACGCAGTATTTT	CASSPPGPQGTQYF
TRBD2	22	TRBV5-1	TRBJ2-5	-	TGCGCCAGCAGCTTGCCCCGGGGGCCTAGCCTAGGGACTAGCGGGAACCAAGAGACCCAGTACTTC	CASSLPRGPSLGTSGNQETQYF
TRBD1	14	TRBV9	TRBJ2-1	-	TGTGCCAGCAGCCTTCGGACAGGGGATGATGAGCAGTTCTTC	CASSLRTGDDEQFF
-	14	TRBV7-3	TRBJ1-4	-	TGTGCCAGCAGCTCATGGGGCCACCCAGAAAAACTGTTTTTT	CASSSWGHPEKLFF
TRBD1	14	TRBV7-9	TRBJ2-7	-	TGTGCCACCACCTCGACAGGGATTAACTACGAGCAGTACTTC	CATTSTGINYEQYF
TRBD2	16	TRBV7-9	TRBJ2-1	-	TGTGCCAGCAGCGGTACTAGCGATAGCTCCTACAATGAGCAGTTCTTC	CASSGTSDSSYNEQFF
-	13	TRBV6-5	TRBJ2-7	-	TGTGCCAGCAGTTACTTCGGATTTTACGAGCAGTACTTC	CASSYFGFYEQYF
-	16	TRBV30	TRBJ1-5	-	TGTGCCTGGAGCCGAAGGGGGGGAACTCGGAATCAGCCCCAGCATTTT	CAWSRRGGTRNQPQHF
-	14	TRBV13	TRBJ1-5	-	TGTGCCAGCAGCGCCGGCCGGGGCAATCAGCCCCAGCATTTT	CASSAGRGNQPQHF
-	16	TRBV13	TRBJ2-2	once	TGTGCCAGCAGCTTAAGAGGGGGATATAACACCGGGGAGCTGTTTTTT	CASSLRGGYNTGELFF
-	18	TRBV7-9	TRBJ2-1	-	TGTGCCAGCAGCTTCCCGGGGAGCGGGCTCTTCTCCTACAATGAGCAGTTCTTC	CASSFPGSGLFSYNEQFF
-	16	TRBV5-5	TRBJ1-4	-	TGTGCCAGCAGCGCCGCCTCAGGGGCAACTAATGAAAAACTGTTTTTT	CASSAASGATNEKLFF
-	12	TRBV6-4	TRBJ1-5	few	TGTGCCAGCAGCACGGTCAATCAGCCCCAGCATTTT	CASSTVNQPQHF
-	14	TRBV18	TRBJ2-7	few	TGTGCCAGCTCACCGCCGGGCAATTCGTACGAGCAGTACTTC	CASSPPGNSYEQYF
-	12	TRBV5-1	TRBJ1-2	once	TGCGCCAGCAGCGAGACCGGTGACGGCTACACCTTC	CASSETGDGYTF
-	14	TRBV6-5	TRBJ2-1	-	TGTGCCAGCAGTTACAACCCGGATGTCGCGGAGCAGTTCTTC	CASSYNPDVAEQFF
-	16	TRBV21-1	TRBJ1-3	-	TGTGCCAGCAGCAAGCCAAACGGGACAGGGGGAAACACCATATATTTT	CASSKPNGTGGNTIYF
TRBD2	16	TRBV19	TRBJ2-3	-	TGTGCCAGTAGTATAGGGTCTAGCGGGGCGTTAGATACGCAGTATTTT	CASSIGSSGALDTQYF
-	14	TRBV6-5	TRBJ2-1	-	TGTGCCAGCAGTTACGTCCAACCTTACAATGAGCAGTTCTTC	CASSYVQPYNEQFF
-	12	TRBV7-9	TRBJ1-1	-	TGTGCCAGCAGCGGACTGGGTGCTGAAGCTTTCTTT	CASSGLGAEAFF
TRBD1	17	TRBV11-2	TRBJ2-1	few	TGTGCCAGCAGCTCTTACCGGGACAGGGGGTCCTACAATGAGCAGTTCTTC	CASSSYRDRGSYNEQFF
-	16	TRBV11-2	TRBJ1-1	-	TGTGCCAGCAGCCGTAACGTAGGGGCCTCATCGTTTGAAGCTTTCTTT	CASSRNVGASSFEAFF
TRBD1	14	TRBV9	TRBJ2-7	-	TGTGCCAGCAGCGTTACCGGGACAGGGGACGAGCAGTACTTC	CASSVTGTGDEQYF
-	14	TRBV6-1	TRBJ1-6	few	TGTGCCAGCAGTGAGTCGGCCCGAGGTTCACCCCTCCACTTT	CASSESARGSPLHF
-	15	TRBV18	TRBJ1-1	-	TGTGCCAGCTCACCGCTGACAGGTATAGACACTGAAGCTTTCTTT	CASSPLTGIDTEAFF